This entry is about one TCR beta chain. Its antigen remains unidentified. Looked up from germline, CDR1 is SQVTM and CDR2 is ANQGSEA. J was trimmed by 1 base and V by 6 bases; bases with no gene match: 0. There are 12 residues in the CDR3. This sample is part of a study of cytomegalovirus exposure and HLA in healthy donors. PCR used 60 Vbeta primers and 13 Jbeta primers. How the authors handled the data: Later, an analysis found 80 million or so unique TCR beta chains, and about 10 million of these were shared. Generated by immunoSEQ multiplex PCR, the TCRdb table keeps only in-frame clones and is missing some. V, J and clone size derive from that table, while D and trimming were established from the DNA sequence. The sample has about 57,000 clones, under 85% seen once. Whole-study results and caveats: TCR beta sequences reportedly predicted most subjects' HLA-A and HLA-B alleles accurately. Investigators reported more than 150 TCR beta chains as tied to cytomegalovirus. Most CMV-associated TCR beta chains appeared HLA-restricted in a later analysis.

This clonotype was obtained from a woman under 40 in good health and CMV-seronegative. The sequencing sample was made of PBMCs. The chain is built from TRBV29-1 and TRBJ1-1; 9 bases are a match to TRBD1. The CDR3 DNA reads as TGCAGCGTGGACAGGGGGAACACTGAAGCTTTCTTT. It is translated as CSVDRGNTEAFF.